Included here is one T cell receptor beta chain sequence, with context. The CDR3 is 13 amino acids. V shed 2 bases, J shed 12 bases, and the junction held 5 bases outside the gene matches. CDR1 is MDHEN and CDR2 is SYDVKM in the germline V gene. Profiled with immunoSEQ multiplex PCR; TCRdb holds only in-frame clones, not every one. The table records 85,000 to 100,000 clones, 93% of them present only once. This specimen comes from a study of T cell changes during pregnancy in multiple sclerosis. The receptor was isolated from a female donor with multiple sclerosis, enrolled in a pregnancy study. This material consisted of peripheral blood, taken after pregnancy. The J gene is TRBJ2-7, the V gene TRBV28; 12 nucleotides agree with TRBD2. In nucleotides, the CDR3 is TGTGCCAGCAGTTTACTAGCGGGGGGGCGGCTGTACTTC. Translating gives CASSLLAGGRLYF.